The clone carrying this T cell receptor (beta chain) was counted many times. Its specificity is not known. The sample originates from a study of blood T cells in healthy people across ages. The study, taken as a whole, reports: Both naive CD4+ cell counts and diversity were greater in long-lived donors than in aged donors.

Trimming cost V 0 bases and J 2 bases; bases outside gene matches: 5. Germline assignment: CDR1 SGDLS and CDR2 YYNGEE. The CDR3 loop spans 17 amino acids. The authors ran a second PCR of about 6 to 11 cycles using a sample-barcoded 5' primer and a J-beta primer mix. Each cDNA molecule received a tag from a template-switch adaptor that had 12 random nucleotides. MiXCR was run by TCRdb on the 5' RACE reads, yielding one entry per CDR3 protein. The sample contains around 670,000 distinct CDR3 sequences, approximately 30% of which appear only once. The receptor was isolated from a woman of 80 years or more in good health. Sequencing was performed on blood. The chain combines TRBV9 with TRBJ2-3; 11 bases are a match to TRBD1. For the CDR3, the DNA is TGTGCCAGCAGCGTAGGGACAGGGGGCTCTATCACAGATACGCAGTATTTT. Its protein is CASSVGTGGSITDTQYF. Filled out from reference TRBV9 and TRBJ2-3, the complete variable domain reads DSGVTQTPKHLITATGQRVTLRCSPRSGDLSVYWYQQSLDQGLQFLIQYYNGEERAKGNILERFSAQQFPDLHSELNLSSLELGDSALYFCASSVGTGGSITDTQYFGPGTRLTVL.